A single T cell receptor (beta chain) is shown here with its context. This record belongs to a study of blood T cell repertoires in COVID-19. CDR3 length equals 12 residues. Trimming took 8 bases from V and 4 from J; bases not matched to a gene: 3. The method was immunoSEQ multiplex PCR; TCRdb's version includes in-frame clones alone and lacks a portion of them. The table shows around 120,000 clones, with approximately 87% occurring only once. The receptor comes from a man aged 50 to 59 with acute or convalescent COVID-19. Sequencing was performed on peripheral blood. This rearrangement joins TRBV12-3 or TRBV12-4 to TRBJ2-3, with 7 nucleotides matching TRBD2. This chain's CDR3 is CASGGGADTQYF. CDR3 nucleotide sequence: TGTGCCAGCGGTGGGGGGGCAGATACGCAGTATTTT.